The clone carrying this TCR beta chain was counted a few times. The sample originates from a study of cytomegalovirus exposure and HLA in healthy donors. It was with 60 Vbeta and 13 Jbeta primers that the PCR ran. The method was immunoSEQ multiplex PCR; TCRdb's version includes in-frame clones alone and lacks a portion of them. The sample contains about 200,000 clones, around 77% of which appear only once. From germline, CDR1 is GTSNPN and CDR2 SVGIG (reference sequence). The CDR3 contains 10 residues. V gave up 5 bases and J gave up 4 bases, with 6 bases separating them. The clonotype was recovered from a woman aged 30 to 39 in good health and CMV-seronegative. V and J are TRBV30 and TRBJ2-7, with D possibly TRBD2 on 5 matching bases. The sample was PBMCs. CDR3 bases: TGTGCCTGGGGACTTTACGAGCAGTACTTC. Its protein is CAWGLYEQYF. Supplemented by reference TRBV30 and TRBJ2-7, the full variable domain reads SQTIHQWPATLVQPVGSPLSLECTVEGTSNPNLYWYRQAAGRGLQLLFYSVGIGQISSEVPQNLSASRPQDRQFILSSKKLLLSDSGFYLCAWGLYEQYFGPGTRLTVT.